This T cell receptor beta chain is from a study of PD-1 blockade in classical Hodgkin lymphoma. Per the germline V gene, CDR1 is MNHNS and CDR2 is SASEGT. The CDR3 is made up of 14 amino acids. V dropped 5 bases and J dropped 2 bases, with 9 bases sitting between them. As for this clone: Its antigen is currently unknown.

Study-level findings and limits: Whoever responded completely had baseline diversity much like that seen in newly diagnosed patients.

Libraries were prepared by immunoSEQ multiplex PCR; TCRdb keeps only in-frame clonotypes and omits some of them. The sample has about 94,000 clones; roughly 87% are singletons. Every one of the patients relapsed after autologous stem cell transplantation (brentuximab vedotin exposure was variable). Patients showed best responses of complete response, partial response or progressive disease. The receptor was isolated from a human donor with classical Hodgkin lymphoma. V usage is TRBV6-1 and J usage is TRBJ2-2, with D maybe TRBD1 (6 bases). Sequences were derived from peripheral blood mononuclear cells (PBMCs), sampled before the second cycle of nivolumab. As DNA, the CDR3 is TGTGCCAGCAGTAGACAGGAAAACACCGGGGAGCTGTTTTTT. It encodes CASSRQENTGELFF.